This T cell receptor beta chain emerged from a study of CXCR3-negative and CXCR3-positive naive CD8 T cells. CD45RO-CCR7+CD27+CD95- expression identified naive CD8+ T cells. On this clonotype itself: Its antigen is currently unknown.

Study-level points and caveats: Against CXCR3-negative naive cells, CXCR3-positive naive cells showed more hydrophobic TRB CDR3s.

CDR3 length: 14 residues. Germline V gene data show CDR1 as MDHEN and CDR2 as SYDVKM. Libraries were UMI-labeled 5' RACE TRB cDNA. TCRdb re-analyzed the 5' RACE reads; it lists each CDR3 protein once, without DNA. The listing contains around 140,000 distinct CDR3 sequences. The chain uses TRBV28 and TRBJ2-3; the D call from TCRdb, TRBD1, cannot be confirmed without DNA. This clonotype was sampled from a human donor in good health. Some clones in this sample may be carry-over from other donors' samples. Sequencing was done on a sample of naive CXCR3- CD8+ T cells from blood. Subset reported: CD45RO-CCR7+CD27+CD95- naive CD8+ T cells lacking CXCR3 (TNR3-). The CDR3 sequence: CASSMRGPTDTQYF.